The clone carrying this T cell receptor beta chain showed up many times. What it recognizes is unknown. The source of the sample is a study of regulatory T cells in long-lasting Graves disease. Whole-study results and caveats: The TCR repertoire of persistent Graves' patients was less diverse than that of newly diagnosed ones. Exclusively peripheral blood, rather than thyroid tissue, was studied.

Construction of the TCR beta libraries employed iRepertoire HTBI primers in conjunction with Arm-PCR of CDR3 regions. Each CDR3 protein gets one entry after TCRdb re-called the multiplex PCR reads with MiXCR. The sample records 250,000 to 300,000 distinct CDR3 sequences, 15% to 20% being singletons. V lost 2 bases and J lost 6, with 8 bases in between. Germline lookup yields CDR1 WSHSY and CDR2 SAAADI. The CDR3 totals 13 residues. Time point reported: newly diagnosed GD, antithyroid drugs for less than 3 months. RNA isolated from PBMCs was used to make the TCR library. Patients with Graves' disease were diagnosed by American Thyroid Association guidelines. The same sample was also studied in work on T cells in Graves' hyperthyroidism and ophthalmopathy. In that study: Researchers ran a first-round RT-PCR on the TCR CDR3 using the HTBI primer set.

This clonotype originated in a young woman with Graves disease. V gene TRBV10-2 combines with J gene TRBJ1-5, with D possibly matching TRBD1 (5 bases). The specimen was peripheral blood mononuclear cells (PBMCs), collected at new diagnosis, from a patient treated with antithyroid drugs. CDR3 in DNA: TGCGCCAGCAGTGAGCTTAGGGGTCAGCCCCAGCATTTT. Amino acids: CASSELRGQPQHF.